The rows below give T cell receptor beta chains drawn from one sample of a study of T cell changes during pregnancy in multiple sclerosis. Profiling relied on immunoSEQ multiplex PCR, and the TCRdb table lists in-frame clones only, not all of them. This table has around 100,000 clones, about 90% appearing once. The source material was peripheral blood, sampled after pregnancy. These receptors were obtained from a female donor with multiple sclerosis, enrolled in a pregnancy study. CDR3s include the opening cysteine and the closing phenylalanine or tryptophan. Fields, in order: clone size, D gene, V gene, J gene, CDR3 protein, CDR3 DNA. A D gene is named only where the DNA matches it firmly. Size is stated for part of the rows, as once, few or many counts, or as a class when the clone is expanded.

>-|-|TRBV19|TRBJ1-4
CASSIVGGNNNEKLFF
TGTGCCAGTAGTATAGTAGGAGGTAACAACAATGAAAAACTGTTTTTT
>-|-|TRBV7-9|TRBJ1-1
CASSLSGGLNTEAFF
TGTGCCAGCAGCTTATCCGGGGGGCTGAACACTGAAGCTTTCTTT
>few|-|TRBV7-3|TRBJ2-7
CASSVTEGGQQYF
TGTGCCAGCAGCGTCACGGAAGGGGGACAGCAGTACTTC
>-|TRBD1|TRBV7-3|TRBJ1-2
CASSPHPGQGISGYTF
TGTGCCAGCAGCCCACACCCGGGACAGGGTATTTCTGGCTACACCTTC
>few|-|TRBV19|TRBJ2-2
CASSTGAVFTGELFF
TGTGCCAGTAGTACTGGAGCGGTCTTCACCGGGGAGCTGTTTTTT
>-|TRBD1|TRBV5-5|TRBJ1-2
CASSLPGQANYGYTF
TGTGCCAGCAGCTTACCGGGACAGGCGAACTATGGCTACACCTTC
>once|TRBD2|TRBV30|TRBJ2-3
CAWGTGTRLEDTQYF
TGTGCCTGGGGTACCGGGACTAGACTAGAGGATACGCAGTATTTT
>-|TRBD2|TRBV29-1|TRBJ2-1
CSVGLAGAGEQFF
TGCAGCGTTGGGCTAGCGGGAGCGGGTGAGCAGTTCTTC
>-|-|TRBV30|TRBJ1-4
CAWMRSIQEKLFF
TGTGCCTGGATGCGTAGTATACAGGAAAAACTGTTTTTT
>-|TRBD1|TRBV7-3|TRBJ2-2
CASSLFPRTGNTGELFF
TGTGCCAGCAGCTTATTCCCCAGGACAGGGAACACCGGGGAGCTGTTTTTT
>once|TRBD1|TRBV10-3|TRBJ1-2
CAISGTGDGYTF
TGTGCCATCAGTGGGACAGGGGACGGCTACACCTTC
>-|TRBD2|TRBV5-4|TRBJ2-7
CASSGYGTSGRSYEQYF
TGTGCCAGCAGCGGTTACGGGACTAGCGGGAGGAGCTACGAGCAGTACTTC
>-|TRBD2|TRBV7-2|TRBJ2-7
CASSLGLAGHAYEQYF
TGTGCCAGCAGCTTAGGCCTAGCGGGACACGCCTACGAGCAGTACTTC
>-|-|TRBV19|TRBJ2-7
CASSPIEQGPSREQYF
TGTGCCAGTAGCCCTATAGAACAGGGCCCTTCGCGGGAGCAGTACTTC
>-|-|TRBV10-2|TRBJ1-2
CASSDGANYGYTF
TGCGCCAGCAGCGACGGGGCTAACTATGGCTACACCTTC
>-|-|TRBV18|TRBJ1-5
CASSPASGDYSNQPQHF
TGTGCCAGCTCACCCGCTTCGGGGGATTATAGCAATCAGCCCCAGCATTTT
>-|TRBD2|TRBV5-1|TRBJ2-1
CASSLSRLAGVLSYNEQFF
TGCGCCAGCAGCTTGTCGCGACTAGCGGGAGTCCTCTCCTACAATGAGCAGTTCTTC
>-|-|TRBV7-6|TRBJ2-2
CASSPARRNGELFF
TGTGCCAGCAGTCCGGCCAGGAGGAACGGGGAGCTGTTTTTT
>-|-|TRBV6-5|TRBJ1-6
CASSLKTDNSPLHF
TGTGCCAGCAGTTTAAAGACAGATAATTCACCCCTCCACTTT
>-|TRBD1|TRBV30|TRBJ1-3
CAWREPTGSFGNTIYF
TGTGCCTGGAGGGAACCGACAGGGTCTTTCGGAAACACCATATATTTT
>-|-|TRBV4-1|TRBJ2-7
CASSQPGVRLDEQYF
TGCGCCAGCAGCCAACCAGGGGTGCGGCTCGACGAGCAGTACTTC
>-|-|TRBV5-1|TRBJ1-2
CASSPRPVDYGYTF
TGCGCCAGCAGCCCCAGGCCTGTCGACTATGGCTACACCTTC
>many|-|TRBV6-5|TRBJ1-2
CASRLGGVNYGYTF
TGTGCCAGCAGATTGGGAGGGGTGAACTATGGCTACACCTTC
>once|TRBD2|TRBV5-6|TRBJ2-3
CASNFLAASTDTQYF
TGTGCCAGCAACTTTCTAGCGGCTAGCACAGATACGCAGTATTTT
>-|-|TRBV18|TRBJ1-2
CASSPPSRVVGGYGYTF
TGTGCCAGCTCACCCCCCTCCAGGGTAGTCGGAGGGTATGGCTACACCTTC
>-|-|TRBV30|TRBJ1-4
CAWSVPNRRNEKLFF
TGTGCCTGGAGTGTACCGAACAGGAGAAATGAAAAACTGTTTTTT
>-|TRBD2|TRBV29-1|TRBJ2-1
CSVGLAGGTNEQFF
TGCAGCGTTGGGCTAGCGGGAGGAACTAATGAGCAGTTCTTC
>-|-|TRBV9|TRBJ2-1
CASSVASGAHYNEQFF
TGTGCCAGCAGCGTAGCTTCAGGGGCGCACTACAATGAGCAGTTCTTC
>-|-|TRBV5-1|TRBJ1-2
CASSLAQAVNYGYTF
TGCGCCAGCAGCTTGGCGCAGGCCGTTAACTATGGCTACACCTTC